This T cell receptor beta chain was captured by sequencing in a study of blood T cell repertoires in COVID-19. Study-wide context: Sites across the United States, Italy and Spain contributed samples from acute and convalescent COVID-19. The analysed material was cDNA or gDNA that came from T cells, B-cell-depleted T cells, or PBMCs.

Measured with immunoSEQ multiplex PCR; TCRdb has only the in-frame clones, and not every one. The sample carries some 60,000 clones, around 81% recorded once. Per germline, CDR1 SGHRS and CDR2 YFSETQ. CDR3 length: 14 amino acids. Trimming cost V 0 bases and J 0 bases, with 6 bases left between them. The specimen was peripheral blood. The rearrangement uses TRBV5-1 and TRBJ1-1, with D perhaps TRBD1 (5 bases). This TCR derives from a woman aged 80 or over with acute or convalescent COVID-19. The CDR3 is CASSLAGMNTEAFF. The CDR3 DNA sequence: TGCGCCAGCAGCTTGGCAGGGATGAACACTGAAGCTTTCTTT. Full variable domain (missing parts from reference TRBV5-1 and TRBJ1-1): KAGVTQTPRYLIKTRGQQVTLSCSPISGHRSVSWYQQTPGQGLQFLFEYFSETQRNKGNFPGRFSGRQFSNSRSEMNVSTLELGDSALYLCASSLAGMNTEAFFGQGTRLTVV.